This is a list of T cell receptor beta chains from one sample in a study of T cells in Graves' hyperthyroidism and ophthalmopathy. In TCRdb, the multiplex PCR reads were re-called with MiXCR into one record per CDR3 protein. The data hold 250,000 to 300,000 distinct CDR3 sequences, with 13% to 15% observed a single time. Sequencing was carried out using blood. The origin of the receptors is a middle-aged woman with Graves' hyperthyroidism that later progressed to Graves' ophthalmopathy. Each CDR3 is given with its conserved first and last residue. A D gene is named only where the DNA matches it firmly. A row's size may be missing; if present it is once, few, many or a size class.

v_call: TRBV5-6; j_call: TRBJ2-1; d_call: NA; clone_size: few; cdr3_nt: TGTGCCAGCAGCCGGGGCCGGAGGTCTGGTGAGCAGTTCTTC; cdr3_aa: CASSRGRRSGEQFF
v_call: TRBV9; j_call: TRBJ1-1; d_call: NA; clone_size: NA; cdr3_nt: TGTGCCAGCAGCGTTGGGACGAGTCCCACTGAAGCTTTCTTT; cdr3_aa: CASSVGTSPTEAFF
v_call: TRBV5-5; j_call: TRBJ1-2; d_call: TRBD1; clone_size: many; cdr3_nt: TGTGCCAGCAGCTTATCACTTCGGCGGGACAGGTCGTCCGGCTACACCTTC; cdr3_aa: CASSLSLRRDRSSGYTF
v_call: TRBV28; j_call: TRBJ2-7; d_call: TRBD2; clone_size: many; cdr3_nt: TGTGCCAGCAGTTTACGGGTTAGCGGGAGGACTACACGGCCTAGGGAGCAGTACTTC; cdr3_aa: CASSLRVSGRTTRPREQYF
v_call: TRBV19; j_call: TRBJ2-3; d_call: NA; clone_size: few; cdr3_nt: TGTGCCAGTACAGGGGTCGGGGATACGCAGTATTTT; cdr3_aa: CASTGVGDTQYF
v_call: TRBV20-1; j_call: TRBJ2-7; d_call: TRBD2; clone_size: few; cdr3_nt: TGCAGTGCTAGTGGAATTCTAGGACTCCCCACAACTAGCGAAGCTTCCTACGAGCAGTACTTC; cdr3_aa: CSASGILGLPTTSEASYEQYF
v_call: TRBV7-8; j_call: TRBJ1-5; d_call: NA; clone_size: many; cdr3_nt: TGTGCCAGCAGCAGAACTCGGACAGCCTTTAAAGAGCCCCAGCATTTT; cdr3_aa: CASSRTRTAFKEPQHF
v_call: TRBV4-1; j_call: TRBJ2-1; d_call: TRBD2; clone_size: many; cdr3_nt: TGCGCCAGCAGCCAAGTAAGCGGGAGAATCGATGAGCAGTTCTTC; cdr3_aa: CASSQVSGRIDEQFF
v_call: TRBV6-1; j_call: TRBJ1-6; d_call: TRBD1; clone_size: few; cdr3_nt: TGTGCCAGCAGCAAAGGACAGGCTTCACCCCTCCACTTT; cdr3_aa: CASSKGQASPLHF
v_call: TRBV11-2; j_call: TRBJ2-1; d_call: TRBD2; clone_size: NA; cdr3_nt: TGTGCCAGCAGCAAACCGGGACTAGCGGGAGTGTATGAGCAGTTCTTC; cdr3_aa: CASSKPGLAGVYEQFF
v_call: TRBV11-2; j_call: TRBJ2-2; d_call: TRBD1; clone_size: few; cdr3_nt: TGTGCCAGCAGCTCGACAGGGCTCCCCGGGGAGCTGTTTTTT; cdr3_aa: CASSSTGLPGELFF
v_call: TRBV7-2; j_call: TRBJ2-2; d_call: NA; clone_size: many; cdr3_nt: TGTGCCAGCAGCATGGGGAGGTTGTTTTTT; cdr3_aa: CASSMGRLFF
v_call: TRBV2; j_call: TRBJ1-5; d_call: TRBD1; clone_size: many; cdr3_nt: TGTGCCAGCAGTGTTCAGGGGGACCTTCAGCATTTT; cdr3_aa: CASSVQGDLQHF
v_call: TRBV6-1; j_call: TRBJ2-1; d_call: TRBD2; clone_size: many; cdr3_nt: TGTGCCAGCAGTGAGGCTAGCGGGAGGGCTGAGCAGTTCTTC; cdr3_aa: CASSEASGRAEQFF
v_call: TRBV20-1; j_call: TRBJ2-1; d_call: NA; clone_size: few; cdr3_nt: TGCAGTGCTTCTTCCGGGACCAAGTACAATGAGCAGTTCTTC; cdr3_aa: CSASSGTKYNEQFF
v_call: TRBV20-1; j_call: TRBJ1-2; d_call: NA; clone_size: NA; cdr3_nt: TGCAGTGCTAGTATGGGACCAGAGGGAGGCTACACCTTC; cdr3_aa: CSASMGPEGGYTF
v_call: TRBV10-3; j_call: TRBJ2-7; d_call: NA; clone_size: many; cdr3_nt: TGTGCCATCAGTGAGATGGGGGACAACTCCTACGAGCAGTACTTC; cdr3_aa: CAISEMGDNSYEQYF
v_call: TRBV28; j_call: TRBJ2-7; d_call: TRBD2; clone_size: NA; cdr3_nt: TGTGCCAGCAGGCACCGCACTAGCGGAATCTACGAGCAGTACTTC; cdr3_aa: CASRHRTSGIYEQYF
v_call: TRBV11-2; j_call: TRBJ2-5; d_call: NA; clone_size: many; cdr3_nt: TGTGCCAGCAGACTTGGGAGCGGACTGTGGCAAGAGACCCAGTACTTC; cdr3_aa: CASRLGSGLWQETQYF
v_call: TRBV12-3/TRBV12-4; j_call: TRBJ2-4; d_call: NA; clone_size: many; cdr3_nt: TGTGCCAGCCGACTGACAGCGGTTTTAGCCAAAAACATTCAGTACTTC; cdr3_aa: CASRLTAVLAKNIQYF